These 29 T cell receptor beta chains were all obtained from the same sample, sequenced in a study of cytomegalovirus exposure and HLA in healthy donors. PCR amplification relied on 60 Vbeta primers (plus 13 Jbeta primers). Clones were read by immunoSEQ multiplex PCR, and TCRdb kept only the in-frame ones, dropping some. The sample shows about 120,000 clones, around 73% of them seen only once. Sequenced material: PBMCs. The receptor source for this set is a female donor in good health and CMV-seronegative.

V and J are TRBV29-1 and TRBJ2-5, with 15 bases matching TRBD2. Germline assignment: CDR1 SQVTM and CDR2 ANQGSEA. The CDR3 is 16 residues long. J was trimmed by 1 base and V by 3 bases; bases with no gene match: 3. CDR3 coding DNA: TGCAGCGTTGACGGGACTAGCGGGAGGAGCCAAGAGACCCAGTACTTC. Its protein product is CSVDGTSGRSQETQYF.

The rearrangement joins TRBV11-2 to TRBJ2-1; 9 bases fit TRBD2. Trimming removed 6 bases from V and 7 bases from J; junction bases left unmatched: 7. Looked up from germline, CDR1 is SGHAT and CDR2 is FQNNGV. The CDR3 runs 14 residues. The CDR3 nucleotides read TGTGCCAGCAGGGGAAGGGGACTAGCTAATGAGCAGTTCTTC. Protein product: CASRGRGLANEQFF.

Turning to this clone: Other DNA sequences in the same sample also yield this CDR3. The rearrangement uses TRBV5-1 and TRBJ2-7; D call uncertain. Germline V gene sequence: CDR1 SGHRS, CDR2 YFSETQ. Trimming removed 0 bases from V and 1 base from J, with 5 bases in between. The CDR3 has 13 residues. In DNA, the CDR3 is TGCGCCAGCAGCTTGGGGCAGTCCTACGAGCAGTACTTC. This gives the protein CASSLGQSYEQYF.

The chain links TRBV10-3 to TRBJ2-7, with D maybe TRBD2 (5 bases). The CDR3 length is 14 residues. V was trimmed by 3 bases and J by 0 bases, leaving 9 bases between them. CDR1 is ENHRY and CDR2 is SYGVKD in the germline V gene. In DNA form, the CDR3 reads TGTGCCATCAGTGATGGACTTAGCTCCTACGAGCAGTACTTC. Encoded protein: CAISDGLSSYEQYF.

V gene TRBV6-5 combines with J gene TRBJ2-1; 7 nucleotides align to TRBD1. The V gene's germline CDR1 is MNHEY and CDR2 SVGAGI. The CDR3 spans 14 residues. V was pared by 2 bases and J by 12 bases, with 10 bases of the junction left unmatched. The CDR3 spells CASSYDRVRRLQFF. CDR3 coding DNA: TGTGCCAGCAGTTACGACAGGGTCAGGCGTCTGCAGTTCTTC.

The CDR3 bases are TGTGCCAGCAGCCTCCGGGGGTATGGCTACACCTTC. Translating it yields CASSLRGYGYTF. The genes are TRBV27 and TRBJ1-2, with D maybe TRBD1 (5 bases). V was pared by 6 bases and J by 5 bases, with 10 bases between. There are 12 residues in the CDR3. CDR1 and CDR2 from the germline V gene are MNHEY and SMNVEV (reference sequence).

The chain uses TRBV7-9 and TRBJ2-4, with 13 nucleotides matching TRBD2. Trimming took 4 bases from V and 3 from J; bases not matched to a gene: 6. In germline, CDR1 is SEHNR, CDR2 FQNEAQ (reference sequence). The CDR3 has 17 residues. The CDR3 protein is CASSSLAGGRNKNIQYF. CDR3 DNA sequence: TGTGCCAGCAGCTCACTAGCGGGAGGGCGGAACAAAAACATTCAGTACTTC.

This chain joins TRBV30 and TRBJ2-7; TRBD1 matches 7 bases. Per germline, CDR1 GTSNPN and CDR2 SVGIG (reference sequence). This CDR3 is 15 amino acids long. V shed 1 base, J shed 0 bases, and the junction held 6 bases outside the gene matches. The CDR3 DNA reads TGTGCCTGGAGTGCCGGGACAGCTAGCTCCTACGAGCAGTACTTC. Amino acids: CAWSAGTASSYEQYF.

This chain joins TRBV15 and TRBJ2-3, with 9 nucleotides matching TRBD2. CDR1 is LNHNV and CDR2 is YYDKDF in the germline V gene (reference sequence). The length of the CDR3 is 15 residues. Germline trimming cut 1 base from V and 4 bases from J; bases unmatched to any gene: 3. This CDR3 reads CATSRVAGAPDTQYF. CDR3 DNA sequence: TGTGCCACCAGCAGAGTAGCGGGAGCTCCAGATACGCAGTATTTT.

The CDR3 is CASSNPGEALGGETQYF. The CDR3 bases are TGTGCCAGCAGTAACCCGGGAGAAGCCCTTGGGGGGGAGACCCAGTACTTC. The chain employs TRBV9 and TRBJ2-5, with D possibly TRBD2 on 6 matching bases. Trimming took 5 bases from V and 5 from J, leaving 25 bases between them. The CDR3 length is 17 residues. Germline V gene data show CDR1 as SGDLS and CDR2 as YYNGEE.

The chain carries TRBV11-2 and TRBJ2-1; no clear D. Trimming shortened V by 0 bases and J by 4 bases, and 13 bases separated the two germline ends. This CDR3 has 16 residues. The germline V gene encodes CDR1 SGHAT and CDR2 FQNNGV. This CDR3 reads CASSLDQRRPYNEQFF. Here the CDR3 DNA reads TGTGCCAGCAGCTTAGATCAAAGGAGACCTTACAATGAGCAGTTCTTC.

The chain recombines TRBV4-2 with TRBJ2-4; TRBD2 is a possible D gene (5 bases). In germline, CDR1 is LGHNA, CDR2 YNFKEQ. V was shortened by 4 bases and J by 1 base, with 8 bases between the two germline ends. CDR3 size: 14 residues. The CDR3 sequence is CASSPPGAKNIQYF. CDR3 DNA: TGTGCCAGCAGCCCCCCGGGGGCCAAAAACATTCAGTACTTC.

This clone was detected once. V is TRBV5-1 and J is TRBJ2-1, with 8 bases lining up with TRBD2. J gave up 1 base and V 0 bases, and 3 bases lay outside the gene matches. CDR1 is SGHRS and CDR2 is YFSETQ in the germline V gene. The CDR3 spans 16 residues. In DNA, the CDR3 is TGCGCCAGCAGCTTGGCCACTAGCGGATCCTACAATGAGCAGTTCTTC. As protein: CASSLATSGSYNEQFF.

J is TRBJ2-5 and V is TRBV5-6, with a possible D match to TRBD2 (5 bases). This CDR3 spans 14 amino acids. Per the germline V gene, CDR1 is SGHDT and CDR2 is YYEEEE. V lost 1 base to trimming and J lost 4 bases, with 11 bases between them. Written as DNA, the CDR3 is TGTGCCAGCAGCTTGCCCGGGATCGGAGAGACCCAGTACTTC. Encoded protein: CASSLPGIGETQYF.

The rearrangement links TRBV4-3 to TRBJ2-5, with 7 bases identical to TRBD1. V trimming: 2 bases; J trimming: 4 bases; junction bases outside the gene matches: 4. Germline V gene lookup returns CDR1 LGHNA and CDR2 YSLEER. The CDR3 has 14 residues. The CDR3 protein is CASSQTGVGETQYF. The CDR3 DNA follows: TGCGCCAGCAGCCAAACAGGGGTCGGAGAGACCCAGTACTTC.

This sequence joins TRBV21-1 and TRBJ1-1. TRBV21-1 is annotated as a pseudogene. CDR3 length: 14 residues. The CDR3 is CASSKEAANTEAFF. The CDR3 nucleotides are TGTGCCAGCAGCAAAGAAGCGGCCAACACTGAAGCTTTCTTT.

The genes are TRBV6-6 and TRBJ1-5, with D uncertain. Germline V gene data show CDR1 as MNHNY and CDR2 as SVGAGI (reference sequence). Between the trimmed V and J ends, which lost 4 bases and 4 bases, there was a span of 17 bases. This CDR3 comprises 16 residues. CDR3 sequence: CASSSLVLSGNQPQHF. In DNA form, the CDR3 reads TGTGCCAGCAGTTCTCTGGTACTATCGGGGAATCAGCCCCAGCATTTT.

The chain links TRBV18 to TRBJ2-3; 7 positions agree with TRBD2. The CDR3 has 14 amino acids. CDR1 is KGHSH, CDR2 LQKENI, per germline. The trim removed 3 bases at V and 2 bases at J, leaving 2 bases unmatched. Here the CDR3 reads CASSPGTTTDTQYF. The CDR3 DNA reads as TGTGCCAGCTCACCTGGGACTACCACAGATACGCAGTATTTT.

This sequence joins TRBV27 and TRBJ1-2; 7 nucleotides align to TRBD1. The V segment lost 5 bases and the J segment 7 bases; nucleotides outside the gene matches: 4. CDR3 length equals 12 residues. CDR1 and CDR2 (germline): MNHEY, SMNVEV (reference sequence). CDR3: CASSDRDGGYTF. The CDR3 DNA follows: TGTGCCAGCAGTGACAGGGACGGTGGCTACACCTTC.

The J gene is TRBJ1-3, the V gene TRBV6-1; 7 bases agree with TRBD1. CDR3 length: 16 amino acids. CDR1 is MNHNS and CDR2 is SASEGT in the germline V gene. V was clipped by 3 bases and J by 0 bases; unmatched bases: 5. The CDR3 DNA sequence: TGTGCCAGCAGTGAGGTACAGGGGAGCTCTGGAAACACCATATATTTT. Amino acids: CASSEVQGSSGNTIYF.

The chain uses TRBV7-3 and TRBJ2-1; 10 positions agree with TRBD2. The CDR3 runs to 15 residues. Germline V lookup: CDR1 SGHTA, CDR2 FQGTGA. Germline trimming cut 4 bases from V and 3 bases from J; bases unmatched to any gene: 3. The CDR3 DNA follows: TGTGCCAGCAGCTCTTCTAGCGGGAGCTACAATGAGCAGTTCTTC. This encodes CASSSSSGSYNEQFF. Full variable domain (rest looked up from reference TRBV7-3 and TRBJ2-1): GAGVSQTPSNKVTEKGKYVELRCDPISGHTALYWYRQSLGQGPEFLIYFQGTGAADDSGLPNDRFFAVRPEGSVSTLKIQRTERGDSAVYLCASSSSSGSYNEQFFGPGTRLTVL.

This chain joins TRBV6-1 and TRBJ2-7, with D perhaps matching TRBD1 (6 bases). CDR3 size: 15 residues. The V end lost 6 bases, the J end lost 0 bases, and 15 bases lay between the germline ends. Germline V gene lookup returns CDR1 MNHNS and CDR2 SASEGT. The CDR3 protein is CASSSDRYSSYEQYF. The CDR3 region has the DNA TGTGCCAGCAGCAGCGACAGGTACAGCTCCTACGAGCAGTACTTC.

This sequence joins TRBV6-1 and TRBJ1-3; D unresolved. Germline CDR1 MNHNS, CDR2 SASEGT. Trimming shortened V by 0 bases and J by 3 bases, and 9 bases separated the two germline ends. There are 15 residues in the CDR3. CDR3 DNA sequence: TGTGCCAGCAGTGAAGCACGCGGGATTGGAAACACCATATATTTT. Translation: CASSEARGIGNTIYF.

This chain connects TRBV10-3 to TRBJ1-1, with 10 nucleotides matching TRBD1. Losses at the gene ends were 10 bases for V and 1 base for J; bases not matched to a gene: 9. The V gene's germline CDR1 is ENHRY and CDR2 SYGVKD. The CDR3 loop spans 15 amino acids. The CDR3 bases are TGTGCCACCAATTGGGGACAGGGGACGAACACTGAAGCTTTCTTT. Translating it yields CATNWGQGTNTEAFF.

V gene TRBV28 combines with J gene TRBJ1-2; D may be TRBD1 (5 bases). Trimming stripped 5 bases from V and 7 bases from J, with 20 bases between. Germline V gene sequence: CDR1 MDHEN, CDR2 SYDVKM. The CDR3 sequence is 15 residues long. The CDR3 is CASSPPMGPTGGYTF. CDR3 in DNA: TGTGCCAGCAGTCCTCCGATGGGGCCAACGGGTGGCTACACCTTC.

The CDR3 spells CASTSPLAKNIQYF. The DNA for the CDR3 is TGTGCCAGCACCTCCCCCTTAGCCAAAAACATTCAGTACTTC. This rearrangement joins TRBV11-2 to TRBJ2-4; no firm D call. Germline-derived CDR1 and CDR2 are SGHAT and FQNNGV. Trimming stripped 7 bases from V and 0 bases from J, with 10 bases between. CDR3 length: 14 amino acids.

This clone was found a few times. V gene TRBV7-9 combines with J gene TRBJ1-1; D remains unclear. V lost 2 bases, J lost 3 bases, and 10 bases lay in between. CDR1 is SEHNR, CDR2 FQNEAQ, per germline (reference sequence). This CDR3 has 14 residues. This CDR3 is CASSLSSTYTEAFF. In DNA, the CDR3 is TGTGCCAGCAGCTTAAGTTCTACCTACACTGAAGCTTTCTTT.

The J gene is TRBJ2-3, the V gene TRBV11-1; 7 nucleotides agree with TRBD1. V shed 3 bases, J shed 6 bases, and the junction held 9 bases outside the gene matches. The CDR3 loop spans 15 amino acids. Germline-derived CDR1 and CDR2 are SGHAT and FQDESV (reference sequence). Here the CDR3 reads CASSFNRDSSDTQYF. DNA for the CDR3: TGTGCCAGCAGCTTCAACCGGGACAGCTCCGATACGCAGTATTTT.

The genes are TRBV18 and TRBJ2-2, with 8 bases aligning to TRBD1. J gave up 6 bases and V 0 bases, and 6 bases lay outside the gene matches. This CDR3 contains 16 residues. CDR1 KGHSH and CDR2 LQKENI come from the germline V gene. The CDR3 coding sequence is TGTGCCAGCTCACCACCGAGCAGGGGGCTGGCCGGGGAGCTGTTTTTT. Its protein is CASSPPSRGLAGELFF.